This T cell receptor beta chain was sequenced in a study of identical twins. The CDR3 sequence is 17 residues long. The ends were cut back, 5 bases at V and 0 bases at J, with 18 bases in the middle. General study points: Researchers caution that invariant MAIT and iNKT cells could partly confound zero-insertion analyses.

After template switching added a universal primer site, the resulting cDNA carried unique molecular identifiers. TCRdb used MiXCR to reprocess the 5' RACE reads, holding one entry per CDR3 protein. Of roughly 690,000 distinct CDR3 sequences listed, around 20% are singletons. This clonotype was found a few times. Its antigen is unidentified. The sample was also reused in another study, on T cells expressing NK-cell markers. That paper states: The study sequenced eight donors, seven HCMV-seropositive and one seronegative.

The origin of this receptor is a woman younger than 35 in good health. Material for sequencing was PBMCs. This rearrangement joins TRBV12-3 or TRBV12-4 to TRBJ2-3; D is perhaps TRBD1 (6 bases). CDR3 sequence: CASSQQGAGGSTDTQYF. The CDR3 DNA is TGTGCCAGCAGTCAACAGGGTGCCGGCGGGAGCACAGATACGCAGTATTTT.